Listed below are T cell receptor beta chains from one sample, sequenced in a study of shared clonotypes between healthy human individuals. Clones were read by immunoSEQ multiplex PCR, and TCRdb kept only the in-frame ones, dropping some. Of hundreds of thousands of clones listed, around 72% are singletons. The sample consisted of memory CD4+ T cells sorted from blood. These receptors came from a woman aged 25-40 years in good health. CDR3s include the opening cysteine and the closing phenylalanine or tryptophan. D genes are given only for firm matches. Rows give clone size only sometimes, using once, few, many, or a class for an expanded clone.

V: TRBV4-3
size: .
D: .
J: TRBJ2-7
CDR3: CASSHHTPPYEQYF
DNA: TGCGCCAGCAGCCACCATACCCCTCCCTACGAGCAGTACTTC

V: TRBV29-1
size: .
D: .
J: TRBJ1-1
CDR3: CSVTQDGGSEAFF
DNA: TGCAGCGTTACCCAGGATGGTGGGTCTGAAGCTTTCTTT

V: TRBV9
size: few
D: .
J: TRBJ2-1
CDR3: CASSNTGVFSSYNEQFF
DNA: TGTGCCAGCAGCAATACAGGCGTATTTAGCTCCTACAATGAGCAGTTCTTC

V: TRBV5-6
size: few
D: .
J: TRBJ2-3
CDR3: CASSLDRGTDTQYF
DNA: TGTGCCAGCAGCTTGGATAGGGGCACAGATACGCAGTATTTT

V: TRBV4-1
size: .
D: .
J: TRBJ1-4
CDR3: CASSPLPPGTRQLYEKLFF
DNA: TGCGCCAGCAGCCCGCTACCACCCGGGACGCGTCAACTATATGAAAAACTGTTTTTT

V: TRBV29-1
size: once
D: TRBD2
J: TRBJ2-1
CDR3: CSSWTSGTYNEQFF
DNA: TGCAGCTCCTGGACTAGCGGGACCTACAATGAGCAGTTCTTC

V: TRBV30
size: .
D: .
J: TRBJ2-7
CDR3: CACRTYEQYF
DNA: TGTGCCTGCAGAACCTACGAGCAGTACTTC

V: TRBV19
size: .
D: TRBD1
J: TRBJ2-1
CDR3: CASSTGQGVNEQFF
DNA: TGTGCCAGTAGTACGGGACAGGGGGTCAATGAGCAGTTCTTC

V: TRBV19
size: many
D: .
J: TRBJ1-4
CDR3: CASSSPGAVRTDWAF
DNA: TGTGCCAGTAGTTCTCCAGGCGCCGTACGAACTGACTGGGCCTTT

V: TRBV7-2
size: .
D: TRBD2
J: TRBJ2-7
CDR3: CASSLGSAGVGYEQYF
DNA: TGTGCCAGCAGCTTAGGTTCAGCGGGAGTCGGCTACGAGCAGTACTTC

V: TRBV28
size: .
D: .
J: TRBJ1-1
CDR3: CASSLSGPSGAIGFF
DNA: TGTGCCAGCAGTTTATCCGGGCCGTCCGGAGCCATAGGTTTCTTT

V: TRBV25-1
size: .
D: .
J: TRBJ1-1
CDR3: CASTDGVTEAFF
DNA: TGTGCCAGCACGGATGGCGTCACTGAAGCTTTCTTT

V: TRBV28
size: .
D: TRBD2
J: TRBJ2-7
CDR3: CASRGPRGFRAGAFEQYF
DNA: TGTGCCAGCAGGGGCCCCCGGGGGTTTCGGGCGGGAGCGTTCGAGCAGTACTTC

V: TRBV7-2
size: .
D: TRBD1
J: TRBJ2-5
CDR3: CASSPRGTGQETQYF
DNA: TGTGCCAGCAGCCCACGCGGGACAGGGCAAGAGACCCAGTACTTC